The source of this TCR beta chain is a study of cytomegalovirus exposure and HLA in healthy donors (dated by TCRdb to the late 2010s). Notes on the research overall: An earlier analysis of some 620 of the donors reported 250 to 300 Gb of sequence data and 117 million unique TCR beta sequences obtained from approximately 180 million T cells. Among a few hundred genotyped donors of the cohort, an average of about 240,000 unique TCR beta nucleotide sequences were sequenced per donor, roughly 20% of them non-productive. HLA typing included class I and class II loci at four-digit resolution. Alongside the repertoire data, information on donor age, sex, ethnicity and CMV serostatus was compiled. The number of donors typed differed by locus, with roughly 629-640 for A, B, C, DRB1 and DQB1, roughly 520 for DQA1, nearly 610 for DPA1, and some 470 for DPB1. High-throughput TCR immunosequencing, statistical association of individual TCRs with disease status, and machine learning were combined to predict cytomegalovirus infection status. The study aimed to test whether cataloging public T cell receptors could reveal signatures of past pathogen exposure. Around 320 gigabases of sequencing data and approximately 85 million unique TCR sequences were included in an early release covering roughly 600 HLA-typed donors. Genome-wide SNP genotypes for about three fifths of the roughly 700 donors were used in a later genetic analysis, which treated that subset as a discovery cohort. A later analysis re-examined previously published TCR beta repertoires from about 670 donors and added high-resolution HLA genotyping to investigate patterns of TCR occurrence. The genetic ancestry cluster associated with self-reported Caucasian donors included about 84% of the 350 to 500 genotyped donors. Every repertoire in the discovery cohort had been generated on one and the same sequencing platform. Rather than drawing on any new phenotypic data, the later analysis identified candidate immune exposures from TCR beta sequences and the way those sequences occurred across donors. An earlier analysis of roughly 580 of the donors used high-throughput TCR beta sequencing to judge whether each TCR beta V gene segment behaved as functional or pseudogenic. In addition to the first cohort of 666 subjects, a separate validation cohort of approximately 130 different subjects was used. Roughly five DR-DQ haplotypes were handled as single units for association and clustering, since linkage in the cohort was strong. The study used immunosequencing to profile the T cell repertoires of about 670 subjects and linked those repertoires to cytomegalovirus serostatus. What the study reported, not specific to this receptor: CMV serostatus was the only immune exposure information available for the cohort. Only TCR beta chains were sequenced in this cohort, and the absence of alpha or paired-chain data limited detectable features. Most TCR sequences were seen in very few donors, while some public TCRs were found in many individuals. V-gene and J-gene trimming of TCR beta chains was associated with a missense DCLRE1C variant in a later genetic analysis, and the association was replicated in an independent cohort. When HLA alleles, especially DR and DQ, strongly co-occurred, TCR associations were difficult to assign to individual alleles. A later genetic analysis reported fewer N-insertions in productive TCRs among donors in an Asian-associated ancestry cluster than the roughly 700-donor mean. At a false discovery rate of 0.05, a later analysis linked fewer than 20,000 TCR beta sequences to specific HLA alleles. In an earlier analysis of 500 to 650 of the donors, most TCR beta V segments appeared in productive rearrangements about 87% or about 30% of the time, broadly matching IMGT annotations. Linkage disequilibrium might explain the correlated functional status among segregating V segments, but an unknown experimental factor could not be ruled out. Most CMV-associated TCR beta chains appeared to be HLA-restricted in a later analysis, and the HLA associations seemed to be driven largely by CMV exposure. A total of some 180 TCR beta chains were listed by the study as associated with cytomegalovirus. The sequencing pipeline was judged likely to have produced a cluster of highly shared sequence variants as a technical artifact. A few of the identified cytomegalovirus-associated TCR beta chains were confirmed in vitro to be specific for cytomegalovirus antigens. The classifier was reported to diagnose cytomegalovirus status with high specificity and sensitivity in both the original and validation cohorts. A further reported finding was that TCR beta sequences accurately predicted the HLA-A and HLA-B alleles for most subjects in the first cohort. Several of the top co-occurrence clusters appeared to be linked to parvovirus B19, influenza, CMV and Epstein-Barr virus, according to a later analysis. HLA typing was unavailable for some donors at each locus, so association tests used only the typed subset. Roughly uniform sequencing depth across donors was assumed in presence/absence analyses, although this assumption may not hold. The 87-base-pair reads could not distinguish some IMGT-functional V segments, including TRBV6-2 and TRBV6-3, so those segments were excluded. A later analysis found that HLA-associated TCR beta chains were more clonally expanded and had lower generation probabilities than equally common non-associated chains. Because counts were too low, seventeen rarely observed V segments, including chromosome 9 orphons, were excluded from the earlier analysis of a few hundred of the donors. The authors suggested that the approach could potentially be extended to other disease states and immunological phenotypes. In a later analysis, TCR association rates were found to vary across HLA loci, with the most associated TCRs seen for DRB1 alleles and the fewest for HLA-C alleles.

The cohort was made up of approximately 670 healthy bone marrow donors. At the time of sampling, all cohort members were nominally healthy, though unrecorded immune exposures were likely present. The donor tested CMV seropositive and was one of the 289 seropositive cohort members. Every donor gave a peripheral blood sample, and the peripheral blood mononuclear cells from that sample were used for TCR beta sequencing. Genomic DNA extraction from the blood cell samples was performed with the Qiagen DNeasy Blood Extraction Kit. Based on the germline V gene (reference sequence), the CDR1 and CDR2 sequences are SGHKS and YYEKEE. From its cysteine to its phenylalanine, the CDR3 spans 15 amino acids. Only the CDR3 part of the read is kept: 45 bases, read in frame from the first base. At the junction V is shortened by 3 bases and J by 0 bases; bases outside the gene matches: 1. Libraries were prepared through the immunoSEQ multiplex PCR assay. For the multiplex PCR, a mixture combining 60 forward primers for TCR Vbeta segments and 13 reverse primers for TCR Jbeta segments was used. A multiplex PCR assay on genomic DNA amplified the CDR3 region of rearranged TCR beta genes. The Illumina HiSeq System was used to sequence the amplified TCR beta libraries as 87-base-pair reads. In the source study's methods: A later analysis counted 75 million to 100 million unique TCR beta chains across the 690 or so repertoires, and approximately 11 million of these chains were shared by at least two donors. To remove PCR and sequencing errors, raw reads were error-corrected and collapsed into unique sequences using a nearest-neighbor algorithm that merged closely related sequences. To assign V, D and J gene segments, CDR3 sequences were aligned to IMGT reference sequences. For a sequence to be retained, at least a six-nucleotide match to both a V gene segment and a J gene segment was required. A rearrangement counted as productive if the CDR3 had no stop codons and remained in frame with V and J, and every other rearrangement counted as non-productive. CDR3 was defined according to IMGT convention as the region running from the second conserved V-encoded cysteine to the conserved J-encoded phenylalanine. In an earlier analysis of just under 600 of the donors, sequences lacking an unambiguous match to a single V gene segment were excluded. An earlier analysis of several hundred of the donors classified V segments as functional when productive rearrangements were above 56.7% and as segregating when the standard deviation between donors was above 5%. A statistical classification framework was built for diagnosing cytomegalovirus status from the catalog of TCR beta chain sequences. V and J gene assignment, in a later analysis, came from comparing TCR nucleotide sequences with IMGT/GENE-DB human TR gene sequences. In a later analysis, CDR3 sequences and most-parsimonious VDJ recombination scenarios were assigned using the TCRdist pipeline. In a later analysis, every TCR beta chain was defined by the combination of its CDR3 amino acid sequence and its V-gene family, and reads without a unique V-gene family were dropped. To address suspected cross-contamination and a sequencing artifact, a later analysis removed roughly 640 highly shared, low-generation-probability nucleotide sequences. A later analysis calculated a clonal expansion index for each public chain from normalized within-repertoire ranks of inferred template counts. In a later analysis, generation probabilities were computed with a VDJ recombination model fitted to out-of-frame rearrangements, and the resulting probabilities were checked against IGoR. In a later analysis, hypergeometric tests were used to score TCR-TCR, TCR-HLA and TCR-CMV co-occurrence, with a repertoire-size bias correction applied to TCR pairs. False discovery rates were estimated in a later analysis by permuting HLA or CMV assignments 20 times. A later analysis grouped co-occurring TCRs with DBSCAN, adding TCRdist sequence similarity when clustering within HLA-allele-positive subsets. For co-occurrence clustering, repertoires with fewer than 30,000 or more than 120,000 public chains were excluded, along with four or five repertoires with anomalous nucleotide sharing. In TCRdb, the immuneACCESS table is reduced to in-frame sequences with V and J assigned. These tables do not hold every clone; where another copy was compared, an unresolved V gene accounts for under half, and the others remain unexplained. Clone size and V and J calls were adopted from that table, with D and trimming inferred from the DNA. The table for this sample lists 200,000 to 250,000 clones. 1.1% of the sample comes from the top ten.

A remark on this clone: The specificity of this receptor is unknown.

Input material: PBMCs. The receptor comes from a girl aged 2 to 10 in good health and CMV-seropositive. The V and J segments used are TRBV5-5 and TRBJ2-1; 9 bases in the junction line up with TRBD2. The CDR3 reads CASSSGLASYNEQFF. The nucleotide sequence reads as follows: TGTGCCAGCAGCTCGGGACTAGCCTCCTACAATGAGCAGTTCTTC.